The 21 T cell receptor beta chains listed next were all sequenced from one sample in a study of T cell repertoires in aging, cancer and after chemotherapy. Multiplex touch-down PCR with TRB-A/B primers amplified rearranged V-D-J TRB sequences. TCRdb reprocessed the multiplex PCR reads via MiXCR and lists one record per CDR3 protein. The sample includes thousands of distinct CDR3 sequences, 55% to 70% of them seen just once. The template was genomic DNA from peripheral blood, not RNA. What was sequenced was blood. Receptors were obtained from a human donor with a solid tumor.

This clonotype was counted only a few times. This CDR3 is CASSRLAGTGSYEQYF. In DNA form, the CDR3 reads TGTGCCAGCAGCCGACTAGCCGGGACAGGGAGCTACGAGCAGTACTTC. The rearrangement joins TRBV6-2 or TRBV6-3 to TRBJ2-7; 9 bases agree with TRBD1. Germline V gene data show CDR1 as MNHEY and CDR2 as SVGEGT. V was clipped by 6 bases and J by 3 bases; unmatched bases: 12. The CDR3 has 16 residues.

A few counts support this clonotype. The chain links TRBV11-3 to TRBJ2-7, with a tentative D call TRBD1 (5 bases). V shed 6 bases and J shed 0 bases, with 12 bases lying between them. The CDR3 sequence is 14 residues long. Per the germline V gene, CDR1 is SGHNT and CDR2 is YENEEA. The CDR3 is CASSYDDSSYEQYF. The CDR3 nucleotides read TGTGCCAGCAGTTACGATGACAGCTCCTACGAGCAGTACTTC.

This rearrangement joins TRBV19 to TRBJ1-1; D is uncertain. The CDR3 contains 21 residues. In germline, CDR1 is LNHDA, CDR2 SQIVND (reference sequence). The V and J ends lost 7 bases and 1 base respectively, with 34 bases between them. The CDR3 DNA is TGTGCCAGTAACCGGGCATGCCAGCAGCTCAGAGAGGTCCGGCGGAACACTGAAGCTTTCTTT. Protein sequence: CASNRACQQLREVRRNTEAFF.

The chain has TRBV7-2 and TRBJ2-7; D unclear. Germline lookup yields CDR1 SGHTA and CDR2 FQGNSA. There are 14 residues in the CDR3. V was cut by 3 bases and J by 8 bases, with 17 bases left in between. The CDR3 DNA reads TGTGCCAGCAGCTTCACGACACCCGGGTCCCAGCAGTACTTC. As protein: CASSFTTPGSQQYF.

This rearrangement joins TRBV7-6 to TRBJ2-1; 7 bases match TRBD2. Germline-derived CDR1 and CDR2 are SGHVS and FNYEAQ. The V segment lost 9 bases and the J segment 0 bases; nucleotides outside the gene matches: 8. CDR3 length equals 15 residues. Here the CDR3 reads CASSLRGSSYNEQFF. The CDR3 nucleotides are TGTGCCAGTAGTCTGCGGGGGAGCTCCTACAATGAGCAGTTCTTC.

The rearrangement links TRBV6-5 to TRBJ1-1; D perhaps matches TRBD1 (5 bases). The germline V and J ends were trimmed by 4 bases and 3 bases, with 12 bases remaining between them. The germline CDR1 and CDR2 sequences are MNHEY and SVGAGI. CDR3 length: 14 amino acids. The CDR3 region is CASSWFGGDTEAFF. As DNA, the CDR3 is TGTGCCAGCAGTTGGTTTGGGGGTGACACTGAAGCTTTCTTT.

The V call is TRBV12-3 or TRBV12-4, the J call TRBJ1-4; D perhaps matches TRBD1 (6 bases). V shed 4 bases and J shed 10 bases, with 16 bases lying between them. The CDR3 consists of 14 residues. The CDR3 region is CASSSGTSGGKLFF. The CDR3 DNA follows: TGTGCCAGCAGTTCCGGGACATCGGGGGGAAAACTGTTTTTT.

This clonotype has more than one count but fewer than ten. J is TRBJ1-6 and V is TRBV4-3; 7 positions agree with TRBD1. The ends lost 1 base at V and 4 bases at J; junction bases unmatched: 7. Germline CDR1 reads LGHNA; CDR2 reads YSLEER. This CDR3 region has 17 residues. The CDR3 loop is CASSQVIPGQYNSPLHF. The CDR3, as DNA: TGCGCCAGCAGCCAAGTAATCCCGGGACAGTATAATTCACCCCTCCACTTT.

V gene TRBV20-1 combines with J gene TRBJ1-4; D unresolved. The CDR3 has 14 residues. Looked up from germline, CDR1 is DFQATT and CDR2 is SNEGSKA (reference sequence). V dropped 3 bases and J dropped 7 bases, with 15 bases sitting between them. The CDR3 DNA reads TGCAGTGCTAGGAAACAGCCACTCGGTGAAAAACTGTTTTTT. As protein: CSARKQPLGEKLFF.

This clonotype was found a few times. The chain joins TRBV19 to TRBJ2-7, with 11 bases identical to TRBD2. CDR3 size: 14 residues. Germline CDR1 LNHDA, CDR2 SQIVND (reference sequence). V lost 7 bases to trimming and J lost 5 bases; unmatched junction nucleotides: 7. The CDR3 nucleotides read TGTGCCAGTACCTCACTAGCGGGAGACAACGAGCAGTACTTC. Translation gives CASTSLAGDNEQYF. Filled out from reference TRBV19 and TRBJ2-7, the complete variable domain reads DGGITQSPKYLFRKEGQNVTLSCEQNLNHDAMYWYRQDPGQGLRLIYYSQIVNDFQKGDIAEGYSVSREKKESFPLTVTSAQKNPTAFYLCASTSLAGDNEQYFGPGTRLTVT.

The DNA for the CDR3 is TGCAGCGTTGAAGATCGTGAGACCCAGTACTTC. Translating gives CSVEDRETQYF. V gene TRBV29-1 combines with J gene TRBJ2-5; D not resolved. Looked up from germline, CDR1 is SQVTM and CDR2 is ANQGSEA. The CDR3 contains 11 residues. The germline V and J ends were trimmed by 0 bases and 5 bases, with 4 bases remaining between them.

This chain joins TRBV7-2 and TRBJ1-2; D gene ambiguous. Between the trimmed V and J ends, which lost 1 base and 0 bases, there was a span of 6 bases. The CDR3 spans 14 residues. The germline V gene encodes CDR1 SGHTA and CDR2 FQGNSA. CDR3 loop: CASSLGGSNYGYTF. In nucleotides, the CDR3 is TGTGCCAGCAGCTTAGGGGGATCTAACTATGGCTACACCTTC.

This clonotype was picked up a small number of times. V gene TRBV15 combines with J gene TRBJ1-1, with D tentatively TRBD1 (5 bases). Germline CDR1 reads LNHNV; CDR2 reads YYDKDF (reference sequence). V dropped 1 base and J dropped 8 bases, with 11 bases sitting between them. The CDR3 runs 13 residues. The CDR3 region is CATSRVPTDEAFF. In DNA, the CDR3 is TGTGCCACCAGCAGAGTCCCGACAGACGAAGCTTTCTTT.

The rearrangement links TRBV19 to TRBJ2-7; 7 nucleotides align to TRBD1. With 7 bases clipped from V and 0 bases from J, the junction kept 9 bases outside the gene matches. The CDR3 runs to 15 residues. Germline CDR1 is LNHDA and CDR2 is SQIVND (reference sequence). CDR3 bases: TGTGCCAGTACGGTGGGGACAGTCGGCTCCTACGAGCAGTACTTC. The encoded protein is CASTVGTVGSYEQYF.

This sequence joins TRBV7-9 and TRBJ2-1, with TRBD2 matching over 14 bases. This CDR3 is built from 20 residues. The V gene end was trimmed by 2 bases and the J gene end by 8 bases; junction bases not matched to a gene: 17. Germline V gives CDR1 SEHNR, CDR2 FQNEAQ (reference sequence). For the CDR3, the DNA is TGTGCCAGCAGCTTACCGTCCGGACTAGCGGGGGGCCCATATGTGGATGAGCAGTTCTTC. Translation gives CASSLPSGLAGGPYVDEQFF.

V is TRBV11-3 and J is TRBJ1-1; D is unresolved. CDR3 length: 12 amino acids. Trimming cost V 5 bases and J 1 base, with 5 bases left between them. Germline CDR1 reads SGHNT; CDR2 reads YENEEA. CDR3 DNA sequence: TGTGCCAGCAGCGAGACGAACACTGAAGCTTTCTTT. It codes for CASSETNTEAFF.

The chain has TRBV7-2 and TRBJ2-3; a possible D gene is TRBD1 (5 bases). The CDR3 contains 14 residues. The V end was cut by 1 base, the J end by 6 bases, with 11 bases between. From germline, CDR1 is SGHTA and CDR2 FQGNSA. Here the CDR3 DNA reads TGTGCCAGCAGCTTAGTTGCAGGGTCTGATACGCAGTATTTT. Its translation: CASSLVAGSDTQYF.

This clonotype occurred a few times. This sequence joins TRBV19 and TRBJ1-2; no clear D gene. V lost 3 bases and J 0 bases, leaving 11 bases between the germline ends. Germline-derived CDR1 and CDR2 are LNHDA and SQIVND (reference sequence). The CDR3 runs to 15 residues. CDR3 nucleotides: TGTGCCAGTAGTATTCAGGCCGAAGCTAACTATGGCTACACCTTC. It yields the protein CASSIQAEANYGYTF.

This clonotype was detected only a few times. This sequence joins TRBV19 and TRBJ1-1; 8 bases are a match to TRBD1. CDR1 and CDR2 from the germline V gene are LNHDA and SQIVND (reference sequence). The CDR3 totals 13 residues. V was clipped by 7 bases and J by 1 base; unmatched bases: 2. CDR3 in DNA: TGTGCCAGTACCGGACAGGGGAACACTGAAGCTTTCTTT. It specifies CASTGQGNTEAFF. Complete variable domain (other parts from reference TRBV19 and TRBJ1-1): DGGITQSPKYLFRKEGQNVTLSCEQNLNHDAMYWYRQDPGQGLRLIYYSQIVNDFQKGDIAEGYSVSREKKESFPLTVTSAQKNPTAFYLCASTGQGNTEAFFGQGTRLTVV.

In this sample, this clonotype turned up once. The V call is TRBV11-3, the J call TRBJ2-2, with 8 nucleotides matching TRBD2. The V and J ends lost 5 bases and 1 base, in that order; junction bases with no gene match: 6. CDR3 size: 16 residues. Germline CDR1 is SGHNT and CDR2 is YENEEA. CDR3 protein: CASSQGGGRNTGELFF. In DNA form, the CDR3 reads TGTGCCAGCAGCCAAGGCGGGGGGAGGAACACCGGGGAGCTGTTTTTT.

Here the CDR3 DNA reads TGTGCCAGTAGTATCGGAGAGGGGGCGGGCACAGATACGCAGTATTTT. Translating gives CASSIGEGAGTDTQYF. The rearrangement links TRBV19 to TRBJ2-3; 7 bases align to TRBD1. The CDR3 covers 16 residues. Germline CDR1 LNHDA, CDR2 SQIVND (reference sequence). The junction had 7 bases not matched to a gene; V was cut back by 3 bases and J by 1 base.